Detailed here is one T cell receptor beta chain. This sample is drawn from a study of regulatory T cells in long-lasting Graves disease. Time point specified: newly diagnosed GD, antithyroid drugs for less than 3 months. From PBMCs, RNA was extracted and then used to make the TCR library. As collected, the peripheral blood samples measured about 9.2 milliliters each and went into EDTA tubes. HTBI primers from iRepertoire and Arm-PCR of CDR3 regions yielded the TCR beta libraries. TCRdb re-derived calls from the multiplex PCR reads in MiXCR, one entry per CDR3 protein. The sample carries about 610,000 distinct CDR3 sequences, about 16% recorded once. Germline CDR1 reads DFQATT; CDR2 reads SNEGSKA (reference sequence). The CDR3 loop spans 15 amino acids. V shed 0 bases and J shed 7 bases, with 18 bases lying between them. The same data also went into a second study, on T cells in Graves' hyperthyroidism and ophthalmopathy. That paper notes: The HTBI primer set served for first-round RT-PCR of the TCR CDR3.

V is TRBV20-1 and J is TRBJ2-5, with D possibly matching TRBD2 (5 bases). This sample comprised peripheral blood mononuclear cells (PBMCs), obtained at new diagnosis, from a patient treated with antithyroid drugs. This clonotype was sampled from a man aged 18 to 35 with Graves disease. The CDR3 protein is CSARDYRTSGGTQYF. CDR3 coding DNA: TGCAGTGCTAGAGATTATAGGACCTCTGGAGGGACCCAGTACTTC.